The rows below give T cell receptor beta chains drawn from one sample of a study of radiotherapy plus CTLA-4 blockade in lung cancer. Method: immunoSEQ multiplex PCR; TCRdb's copy keeps in-frame clones and lacks some. This repertoire shows some 70,000 clones, roughly 85% found once; its top ten account for about 9.1%. The specimen was peripheral blood, collected from a patient treated with radiotherapy plus ipilimumab. The receptors come from a human donor with non-small cell lung cancer who had a complete response to radiotherapy plus ipilimumab. The CDR3 runs from the conserved cysteine through the conserved F or W. The D gene is left open where the match is weak. Not every row has a clone size; where given, it reads once, few, many or a size class.

CDR3 length	clone size	J gene	V gene	D gene	CDR3 DNA	CDR3 protein
12	once	TRBJ1-2	TRBV13	NA	TGTGCCAGCGCCCCCGGTGGCTATGGCTACACCTTC	CASAPGGYGYTF
15	NA	TRBJ2-2	TRBV5-1	TRBD2	TGCGCCAGCACCACTAGCGGGGGTGGTTCCGGGGAGCTGTTTTTT	CASTTSGGGSGELFF
13	NA	TRBJ2-3	TRBV29-1	TRBD1	TGCAGCGTGCCGGGACAGGCGGTGGATACGCAGTATTTT	CSVPGQAVDTQYF
15	few	TRBJ2-7	TRBV9	NA	TGTGCCAGCAGCGTAGATAGGGGAGTCTCCTACGAGCAGTACTTC	CASSVDRGVSYEQYF
17	once	TRBJ2-2	TRBV11-3	TRBD2	TGTGCCAGCAGCTTCAGGGGAGCGGGAGGTCCCCCCGGGGAGCTGTTTTTT	CASSFRGAGGPPGELFF
13	NA	TRBJ2-5	TRBV12-5	NA	TGTGCTAGTGGTCGGGACCTACAAGAGACCCAGTACTTC	CASGRDLQETQYF
16	NA	TRBJ1-3	TRBV7-8	NA	TGTGCCAGCAGCTCCAACAGCCGTCCCTCTGGAAACACCATATATTTT	CASSSNSRPSGNTIYF
15	NA	TRBJ2-1	TRBV4-1	TRBD1	TGCGCCAGCAGCCAAGTGGGACAGGGCAGAAATGAGCAGTTCTTC	CASSQVGQGRNEQFF
15	NA	TRBJ2-7	TRBV11-3	NA	TGTGCCAGCAGCCAAACCGACCATCACTCGGACGAGCAGTACTTC	CASSQTDHHSDEQYF
13	NA	TRBJ1-5	TRBV18	TRBD1	TGTGCCAGCTCACCGGACAGGAATCAGCCCCAGCATTTT	CASSPDRNQPQHF
15	NA	TRBJ2-1	TRBV9	TRBD1	TGTGCCAGCAGCGTAGTGGGACAGAACTACAATGAGCAGTTCTTC	CASSVVGQNYNEQFF
15	NA	TRBJ1-5	TRBV9	NA	TGTGCCAGCAGCGTAGCGGGGGGAGTCGATCAGCCCCAGCATTTT	CASSVAGGVDQPQHF
14	NA	TRBJ2-4	TRBV6-5	NA	TGTGCCAGCAGTTACTCGTTTTCCAGCGACATTCAGTACTTC	CASSYSFSSDIQYF
15	NA	TRBJ2-2	TRBV25-1	NA	TGTGCCAGCAGTGAATGGGGTCCGACCGCCGGGGAGCTGTTTTTT	CASSEWGPTAGELFF
12	NA	TRBJ1-5	TRBV7-9	TRBD1	TGTGCCAGCAGCTATGACAGGGGACAACTCTTTTTT	CASSYDRGQLFF
13	NA	TRBJ2-1	TRBV6-5	NA	TGTGCCAGCAGCTACAGGACTTACAATGAGCAGTTCTTC	CASSYRTYNEQFF
15	few	TRBJ1-1	TRBV9	TRBD1	TGTGCCAGCAGCCCCGATAGGGACAGGGACACTGAAGCTTTCTTT	CASSPDRDRDTEAFF
14	NA	TRBJ1-5	TRBV7-6	NA	TGTGCCAGCAGCAAGGACAGTGACAATCAGCCCCAGCATTTT	CASSKDSDNQPQHF
15	NA	TRBJ2-1	TRBV6-5	TRBD1	TGTGCCAGCACCCAGACAGGGGGAGGTATCAATGAGCAGTTCTTC	CASTQTGGGINEQFF